This T cell receptor (beta chain) was sequenced for a study of blood T cell repertoires in COVID-19. On the study more broadly: Acute-phase and convalescent COVID-19 samples originated in the United States, Italy and Spain. T cells, B-cell-depleted T cells, or PBMCs provided the cDNA or gDNA that served as material.

Per the original data handling: Reference gene primer amplification gave estimated nucleated cell counts. Measured with immunoSEQ multiplex PCR; TCRdb has only the in-frame clones, and not every one. Clonal size and the V and J genes are those of that table, whereas D and trimming came from the DNA. The table has approximately 200,000 clones, 70% to 90% seen once. Per germline, CDR1 SGHNT and CDR2 YYREEE (reference sequence). The CDR3 length is 15 residues. V trimming: 4 bases; J trimming: 3 bases; junction bases outside the gene matches: 7. The age range of participants was about 18 to 90 years, with residence in about two dozen US areas.

The sequence was obtained from a man aged 30 to 45 who had recovered from COVID-19. J is TRBJ1-2 and V is TRBV5-4, with 9 bases matching TRBD1. The sequenced sample was PBMCs or T cells enriched from blood (not recorded which). CDR3 amino acids: CASSAKQGADYGYTF. CDR3 nucleotide sequence: TGTGCCAGCAGCGCTAAACAGGGGGCTGACTATGGCTACACCTTC.